Listed here are 10 T cell receptor beta chains from one sample, sequenced in a study of beta chain features in type 1 diabetes. Overall study findings and caveats: Type 1 diabetes patients had TCRB CDR3s that were shorter (moderately but significantly so) in all four CD4+ subsets.

Isolated RNA was reverse transcribed in full, so expressed TCRB transcripts were sequenced. Clones were read by immunoSEQ multiplex PCR, and TCRdb kept only the in-frame ones, dropping some. The sample lists about 340,000 clones, approximately 15% seen once, with roughly 0.016% in the top ten. What these receptors recognize is not known. The sequenced sample consisted of naive CD4+ T cells from blood. The receptors shown here come from a woman aged 18-30 years with type 1 diabetes.

The chain employs TRBV15 and TRBJ2-3; 12 nucleotides line up with TRBD2. V trimming: 1 base; J trimming: 6 bases; junction bases outside the gene matches: 5. The CDR3 has 16 residues. Germline CDR1 is LNHNV and CDR2 is YYDKDF (reference sequence). The CDR3 loop reads CATSRALAGGGDTQYF. The CDR3 bases are TGTGCCACCAGCAGAGCACTAGCGGGAGGAGGGGATACGCAGTATTTT. The full variable domain, in which reference TRBV15 and TRBJ2-3 provide the parts outside the CDR3, is DAMVIQNPRYQVTQFGKPVTLSCSQTLNHNVMYWYQQKSSQAPKLLFHYYDKDFNNEADTPDNFQSRRPNTSFCFLDIRSPGLGDTAMYLCATSRALAGGGDTQYFGPGTRLTVL.

The chain joins TRBV21-1 to TRBJ1-2; the table's D call TRBD1 went unverified against the DNA. TRBV21-1 is recorded as a pseudogene. The CDR3 is 14 residues long. Written as DNA, the CDR3 is TGTGCCAGCAGCAACAGGGGCTTTCGCTATGGCTACACCTTC. Protein product: CASSNRGFRYGYTF.

This clone was picked up a small number of times. The chain combines TRBV7-3 with TRBJ2-1; 7 nucleotides align to TRBD2. Losses at the gene ends were 5 bases for V and 8 bases for J; bases not matched to a gene: 9. CDR1 and CDR2 from the germline V gene are SGHTA and FQGTGA. The CDR3 spans 14 residues. The CDR3 sequence is CASSLLAPGDEQFF. The CDR3 bases are TGTGCCAGCAGCCTACTAGCGCCGGGGGATGAGCAGTTCTTC.

Only a few counts were recorded for this clone. CDR3 sequence (DNA): TGTGCCAGCAGCTCCCCATTACTAGCGGGAGGGGTCAATGAGCAGTTCTTC. It codes for CASSSPLLAGGVNEQFF. This sequence joins TRBV7-9 and TRBJ2-1, with 13 bases matching TRBD2. J lost 6 bases, V lost 4 bases, and 9 bases had no gene match. Germline CDR1 and CDR2: SEHNR and FQNEAQ (reference sequence). CDR3 size: 17 residues.

This clone was seen only a few times. The chain has TRBV9 and TRBJ2-3; possible D gene TRBD1, 6 bases. Germline CDR1 is SGDLS and CDR2 is YYNGEE. This CDR3 contains 17 residues. The germline V and J ends were trimmed by 2 bases and 3 bases, with 19 bases remaining between them. Written as DNA, the CDR3 is TGTGCCAGCAGCGTGACTGTAGGCAGGGGACCAACAGATACGCAGTATTTT. Translating gives CASSVTVGRGPTDTQYF.

V is TRBV5-1 and J is TRBJ2-1, with a weak D call TRBD1 (9 bases). The CDR3 sequence is 15 residues long. Looked up from germline, CDR1 is SGHRS and CDR2 is YFSETQ. V lost 0 bases, J lost 10 bases, and 17 bases lay in between. The CDR3 DNA reads TGCGCCAGCAGCTTGGCTGGGACAGGGACTAGAGAGCAGTTCTTC. It encodes CASSLAGTGTREQFF.

The chain recombines TRBV15 with TRBJ1-2, with 8 positions matching TRBD1. The CDR3 is made up of 14 amino acids. Germline V lookup: CDR1 LNHNV, CDR2 YYDKDF (reference sequence). V gave up 0 bases and J gave up 8 bases; unmatched junction bases: 5. CDR3 residues: CATSRDQGARGYTF. CDR3 in DNA: TGTGCCACCAGCAGAGACCAGGGGGCTCGAGGCTACACCTTC.

Note on this clone: Other DNA sequences in this sample translate to the same CDR3. The V and J genes are TRBV30 and TRBJ2-2; D is unclear. CDR3 length: 11 amino acids. The germline V gene encodes CDR1 GTSNPN and CDR2 SVGIG (reference sequence). Trimming took off 0 bases at V and 8 bases at J, with 4 bases between the two ends. CDR3 nucleotides: TGTGCCTGGAGTGTAACTGGGGAGCTGTTTTTT. Protein sequence: CAWSVTGELFF.

The chain recombines TRBV7-9 with TRBJ1-2; D might be TRBD1 (6 bases). The CDR3 has 14 amino acids. Germline V gene lookup returns CDR1 SEHNR and CDR2 FQNEAQ (reference sequence). V was shortened by 0 bases and J by 5 bases, with 10 bases between the two germline ends. The CDR3 region has the DNA TGTGCCAGCAGCTTAGCCCAGGGGTATTATGGCTACACCTTC. The encoded protein is CASSLAQGYYGYTF. The full variable domain, rest sourced from reference TRBV7-9 and TRBJ1-2, is DTGVSQNPRHKITKRGQNVTFRCDPISEHNRLYWYRQTLGQGPEFLTYFQNEAQLEKSRLLSDRFSAERPKGSFSTLEIQRTEQGDSAMYLCASSLAQGYYGYTFGSGTRLTVV.

This clone was counted between two and nine times. The chain carries TRBV18 and TRBJ2-7; 7 nucleotides align to TRBD2. Germline lookup yields CDR1 KGHSH and CDR2 LQKENI. V was pared by 2 bases and J by 3 bases, with 1 base of the junction left unmatched. The CDR3 runs to 13 residues. CDR3 nucleotides: TGTGCCAGCTCACCAACTAGCGACTACGAGCAGTACGTC. Protein product: CASSPTSDYEQYV.